The clone carrying this TCR beta chain was detected many times. Its antigen is not known. This sample is drawn from a study of early T cells in non-severe SARS-CoV-2 infection. General study findings and limits: CD4 and private specificities were missed by VDJdb matching, which favored anti-spike CD8 responses.

TCRdb reanalysed the 5' RACE reads using MiXCR and keeps one entry per CDR3 protein. The table records about 69,000 distinct CDR3 sequences, about 4.9% of them present only once. The CDR3 is made up of 12 amino acids. V was trimmed by 4 bases and J by 7 bases, leaving 10 bases between them. Per germline, CDR1 SQVTM and CDR2 ANQGSEA. The gene calls are TRBV29-1 and TRBJ1-4; no firm D call. The receptor comes from an adult who was a healthcare worker with PCR-confirmed SARS-CoV-2 infection or an uninfected control (not recorded which). The donor label of this sample is uncertain. The sequences come from whole blood, collected at baseline. CDR3: CSVGEGREKLFF. The DNA of the CDR3 is TGCAGCGTTGGGGAGGGCCGTGAAAAACTGTTTTTT.